This T cell receptor beta chain was retrieved from a study of T cell responses to AZD1222 COVID-19 vaccine. Study-level information: Doses given second, at about 4 or about 12 weeks, were pooled. Study findings and constraints: Only 5 or 6 AZD1222 recipients were seropositive at baseline. Most donors were white British, females outnumbered males, and clonal diversity was possibly underestimated. When two AZD1222 doses had been given, Spike-specific TCR breadth and depth rose.

The protocol was immunoSEQ multiplex PCR, while the TCRdb copy is restricted to in-frame clones and leaves out a portion. Of around 100,000 clones in the sample, around 90% were seen once. The CDR3 sequence is 13 residues long. J was trimmed by 5 bases and V by 5 bases; bases with no gene match: 5. CDR1 SGHAT and CDR2 FQDESV come from the germline V gene (reference sequence). Concerning this clone itself: The antigen is undetermined.

The clonotype was recovered from an adult in good health. Sequencing used peripheral blood, obtained on day 0 of AZD1222 vaccination. The V call is TRBV11-1, the J call TRBJ2-5; 7 bases fit TRBD2. CDR3 coding DNA: TGTGCCAGCAGCAGGGAGGGGTTGGAGACCCAGTACTTC. It codes for CASSREGLETQYF.